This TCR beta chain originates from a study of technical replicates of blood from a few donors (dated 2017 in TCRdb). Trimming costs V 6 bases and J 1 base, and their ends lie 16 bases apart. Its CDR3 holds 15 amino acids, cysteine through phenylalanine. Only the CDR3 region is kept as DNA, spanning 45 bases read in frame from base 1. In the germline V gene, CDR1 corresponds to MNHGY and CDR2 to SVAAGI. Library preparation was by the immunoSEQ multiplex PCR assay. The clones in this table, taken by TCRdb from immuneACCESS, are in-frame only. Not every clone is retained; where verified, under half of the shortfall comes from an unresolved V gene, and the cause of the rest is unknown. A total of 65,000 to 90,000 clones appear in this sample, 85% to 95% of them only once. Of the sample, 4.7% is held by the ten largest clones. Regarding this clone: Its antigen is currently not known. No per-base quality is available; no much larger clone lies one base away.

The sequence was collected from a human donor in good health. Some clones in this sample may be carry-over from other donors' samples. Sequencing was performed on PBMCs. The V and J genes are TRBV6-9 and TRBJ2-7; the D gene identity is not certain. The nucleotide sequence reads TGTGCCAGCAGCCTTAGCAGCGACCCTTCCTACGAGCAGTACTTC. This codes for CASSLSSDPSYEQYF.